The 27 T cell receptor beta chains below all came from one sample that was sequenced in a study of control samples from healthy donors and cancer patients. The data were produced by immunoSEQ multiplex PCR, yet TCRdb's version contains in-frame clones alone and is incomplete. Of around 190,000 clones listed, 90% are singletons. The material sequenced was blood. The receptors come from a woman aged 45-65 years in good health.

The V gene is TRBV12-3 or TRBV12-4, the J gene TRBJ2-7; D tentatively fits TRBD1 or TRBD2 (6 bases each). CDR3 size: 12 residues. The ends were cut back, 8 bases at V and 5 bases at J, with 13 bases in the middle. CDR3 region: CASGGGRDEQYF. The CDR3 DNA follows: TGTGCCAGCGGAGGGGGGCGAGACGAGCAGTACTTC.

The J gene is TRBJ1-1, the V gene TRBV5-4; D is unclear. From germline, CDR1 is SGHNT and CDR2 YYREEE (reference sequence). This CDR3 has 13 residues. V dropped 3 bases and J dropped 5 bases, with 11 bases sitting between them. The CDR3 sequence is CASSSLVGTEAFF. The CDR3 DNA follows: TGTGCCAGCAGCTCCCTGGTTGGGACTGAAGCTTTCTTT.

The sample holds a few counts of this clone. The rearrangement joins TRBV28 to TRBJ1-6, with D unclear. The length of the CDR3 is 15 residues. CDR1 and CDR2 from the germline V gene are MDHEN and SYDVKM. V was clipped by 4 bases and J by 4 bases, with 11 bases between them. CDR3 in DNA: TGTGCCAGCAGTTCGGGGTCGGGTTATAATTCACCCCTCCACTTT. Translation gives CASSSGSGYNSPLHF.

V is TRBV18 and J is TRBJ1-1; TRBD1 matches 7 bases. Germline values: CDR1 KGHSH, CDR2 LQKENI. Trimming cost V 5 bases and J 4 bases; bases outside gene matches: 4. The CDR3 contains 13 residues. The chain's CDR3 is CASSTNRGTEAFF. The CDR3 DNA sequence: TGTGCCAGCTCAACAAACAGGGGCACTGAAGCTTTCTTT. The full variable domain, rest sourced from reference TRBV18 and TRBJ1-1, is NAGVMQNPRHLVRRRGQEARLRCSPMKGHSHVYWYRQLPEEGLKFMVYLQKENIIDESGMPKERFSAEFPKEGPSILRIQQVVRGDSAAYFCASSTNRGTEAFFGQGTRLTVV.

CDR3 sequence reads: CASSPSRTDTQYF. Written as DNA, the CDR3 is TGTGCCAGCAGCCCTAGCAGGACAGATACGCAGTATTTT. The gene calls are TRBV7-9 and TRBJ2-3, with D maybe TRBD2 (5 bases). The V end lost 5 bases, the J end lost 3 bases, and 9 bases lay between the germline ends. CDR3 size: 13 residues. Germline-derived CDR1 and CDR2 are SEHNR and FQNEAQ (reference sequence).

This clone is a singleton in its sample. The chain recombines TRBV28 with TRBJ1-1; the D gene is possibly TRBD1 (6 bases). V was cut by 3 bases and J by 0 bases, with 14 bases left in between. The CDR3 has 16 residues. Looked up from germline, CDR1 is MDHEN and CDR2 is SYDVKM. CDR3 sequence: CASSFYRGTMNTEAFF. The CDR3 DNA follows: TGTGCCAGCAGTTTCTACAGAGGGACAATGAACACTGAAGCTTTCTTT. The full variable domain, in which reference TRBV28 and TRBJ1-1 provide the parts outside the CDR3, is DVKVTQSSRYLVKRTGEKVFLECVQDMDHENMFWYRQDPGLGLRLIYFSYDVKMKEKGDIPEGYSVSREKKERFSLILESASTNQTSMYLCASSFYRGTMNTEAFFGQGTRLTVV.

This chain joins TRBV19 and TRBJ2-3; D gene ambiguous. This CDR3 region has 13 residues. Trimming left V 5 bases short and J 7 bases short, with 13 bases between. In germline, CDR1 is LNHDA, CDR2 SQIVND (reference sequence). CDR3 bases: TGTGCCAGTAGTGACTCGACCCGACATACGCAGTATTTT. This gives the protein CASSDSTRHTQYF.

CDR3 in amino acids: CASSVATHGGLADTQYF. The CDR3 DNA follows: TGTGCCAGCAGCGTGGCCACGCACGGGGGGCTCGCAGATACGCAGTATTTT. V is TRBV5-5 and J is TRBJ2-3, with D tentatively TRBD2 (7 bases). The ends were cut back, 4 bases at V and 4 bases at J, with 22 bases in the middle. The CDR3 is 17 amino acids. Germline lookup yields CDR1 SGHKS and CDR2 YYEKEE (reference sequence).

This rearrangement joins TRBV28 to TRBJ2-5; tentatively, D is TRBD1 (5 bases). CDR1 and CDR2 (germline): MDHEN, SYDVKM. V was trimmed by 2 bases and J by 2 bases, leaving 12 bases between them. The CDR3 has 15 residues. The CDR3 reads CASSLGGQQQETQYF. The CDR3 nucleotides are TGTGCCAGCAGTTTAGGTGGACAACAACAAGAGACCCAGTACTTC.

In this sample, this clone turned up once. The chain carries TRBV13 and TRBJ2-7; D may be TRBD1 (6 bases). Germline assignment: CDR1 PRHDT and CDR2 FYEKMQ (reference sequence). V gave up 5 bases and J gave up 0 bases, with 17 bases separating them. This CDR3 has 16 amino acids. The DNA of the CDR3 is TGTGCCAGCAGCACGCTTACAGGGCGCGGCTCCTACGAGCAGTACTTC. Its protein product is CASSTLTGRGSYEQYF. Full variable domain (outside the CDR3, taken from reference TRBV13 and TRBJ2-7): AAGVIQSPRHLIKEKRETATLKCYPIPRHDTVYWYQQGPGQDPQFLISFYEKMQSDKGSIPDRFSAQQFSDYHSELNMSSLELGDSALYFCASSTLTGRGSYEQYFGPGTRLTVT.

The rearrangement uses TRBV6-5 and TRBJ2-7; TRBD1 or TRBD2 may be the D gene (5 bases each). The CDR3 covers 13 residues. Between the trimmed V and J ends, which lost 5 bases and 2 bases, there was a span of 10 bases. Looked up from germline, CDR1 is MNHEY and CDR2 is SVGAGI. The CDR3 protein is CASSHGTTYEQYF. DNA of the CDR3: TGTGCCAGCAGTCACGGGACCACCTACGAGCAGTACTTC.

This chain connects TRBV6-2 or TRBV6-3 to TRBJ1-2, with D perhaps TRBD1 (5 bases). The CDR3 is 11 amino acids. Germline V gene sequence: CDR1 MNHEY, CDR2 SVGEGT. Trimming cost V 5 bases and J 7 bases, with 8 bases left between them. The CDR3 bases are TGTGCCAGCAGTCAGGGTTCTGGCTACACCTTC. This sequence encodes CASSQGSGYTF.

The chain combines TRBV7-2 with TRBJ1-2, with D unclear. The CDR3 has 15 residues. The V gene lost 0 bases and the J gene lost 4 bases, with 12 bases spanning the gap. The germline V gene encodes CDR1 SGHTA and CDR2 FQGNSA. The CDR3 is CASSLATGPGYGYTF. Written as DNA, the CDR3 is TGTGCCAGCAGCTTAGCTACCGGGCCAGGCTATGGCTACACCTTC. The variable domain in full, with the rest retrieved from reference TRBV7-2 and TRBJ1-2, is GAGVSQSPSNKVTEKGKDVELRCDPISGHTALYWYRQSLGQGLEFLIYFQGNSAPDKSGLPSDRFSAERTGGSVSTLTIQRTQQEDSAVYLCASSLATGPGYGYTFGSGTRLTVV.

The chain employs TRBV9 and TRBJ1-1; D gene unclear. The CDR3 runs 13 residues. Trimming took off 4 bases at V and 2 bases at J, with 9 bases between the two ends. Looked up from germline, CDR1 is SGDLS and CDR2 is YYNGEE. CDR3: CASSSYLNTEAFF. The CDR3 DNA is TGTGCCAGCAGCTCCTACCTTAACACTGAAGCTTTCTTT.

This chain links TRBV10-3 with TRBJ2-1, with 11 nucleotides matching TRBD2. The CDR3 length is 18 residues. V was clipped by 0 bases and J by 3 bases; unmatched bases: 7. From germline, CDR1 is ENHRY and CDR2 SYGVKD. In DNA, the CDR3 is TGTGCCATCAGTGAGTCGCGCACTAGCGGGAGACTCTACAATGAGCAGTTCTTC. Translating gives CAISESRTSGRLYNEQFF.

The chain joins TRBV27 to TRBJ1-4; TRBD1 aligns across 8 bases. Germline CDR1 is MNHEY and CDR2 is SMNVEV (reference sequence). This CDR3 spans 15 amino acids. V shed 5 bases and J 5 bases; nucleotides not matched to a gene: 7. The CDR3 sequence: CASSNLRTGNEKLFF. The CDR3 bases are TGTGCCAGCAGTAACCTGAGGACAGGGAATGAAAAACTGTTTTTT. Filled out from reference TRBV27 and TRBJ1-4, the complete variable domain reads EAQVTQNPRYLITVTGKKLTVTCSQNMNHEYMSWYRQDPGLGLRQIYYSMNVEVTDKGDVPEGYKVSRKEKRNFPLILESPSPNQTSLYFCASSNLRTGNEKLFFGSGTQLSVL.

CDR3 loop: CASSFQTPGKGNEQFF. The CDR3 nucleotides read TGTGCCAGCAGCTTCCAGACTCCAGGGAAAGGGAATGAGCAGTTCTTC. The rearrangement uses TRBV7-6 and TRBJ2-1; D might be TRBD1 (5 bases). The CDR3 totals 16 residues. Deletions cut 3 bases from V and 7 bases from J, with 19 bases between. Germline assignment: CDR1 SGHVS and CDR2 FNYEAQ.

This clone was seen a single time. This rearrangement joins TRBV6-5 to TRBJ2-7; 7 bases fit TRBD1. This CDR3 contains 13 residues. Germline V gene sequence: CDR1 MNHEY, CDR2 SVGAGI. V lost 5 bases to trimming and J lost 5 bases; unmatched junction nucleotides: 6. The CDR3 spells CASSKGALNEQYF. The CDR3 region has the DNA TGTGCCAGCAGTAAGGGGGCGTTGAACGAGCAGTACTTC.

The chain combines TRBV19 with TRBJ1-2; the D gene is possibly TRBD1 (6 bases). CDR1 is LNHDA, CDR2 SQIVND, per germline (reference sequence). V was cut by 5 bases and J by 2 bases, with 15 bases left in between. This CDR3 is built from 15 residues. CDR3 DNA sequence: TGTGCCAGTAGTTTTGAGACAGGACGAAACTATGGCTACACCTTC. Its translation is CASSFETGRNYGYTF.

The gene calls are TRBV29-1 and TRBJ1-2; D call uncertain. Trimming stripped 6 bases from V and 8 bases from J, with 7 bases between. This CDR3 has 9 amino acids. CDR1 is SQVTM, CDR2 ANQGSEA, per germline. The DNA for the CDR3 is TGCAGCGTCCTAGAAGGCTACACCTTC. Protein: CSVLEGYTF.

The gene calls are TRBV28 and TRBJ2-3; D not certain. V gave up 5 bases and J gave up 5 bases, with 14 bases separating them. The germline gives CDR1 MDHEN, CDR2 SYDVKM. This CDR3 is 14 amino acids long. DNA for the CDR3: TGTGCCAGCAGTACCTGGACCAAGGGAGATACGCAGTATTTT. Translated, it gives CASSTWTKGDTQYF.

This clone was seen a handful of times. The chain employs TRBV5-1 and TRBJ2-6; a possible D gene is TRBD1 (6 bases). Germline CDR1 and CDR2: SGHRS and YFSETQ. The V and J ends lost 5 bases and 1 base respectively, with 19 bases between them. This CDR3 comprises 18 residues. CDR3 sequence reads: CASSFHRVTDSGANVLTF. The CDR3 nucleotides read TGCGCCAGCAGTTTTCACAGGGTAACCGATTCTGGGGCCAACGTCCTGACTTTC. Drawing the rest from reference TRBV5-1 and TRBJ2-6, the complete variable domain is KAGVTQTPRYLIKTRGQQVTLSCSPISGHRSVSWYQQTPGQGLQFLFEYFSETQRNKGNFPGRFSGRQFSNSRSEMNVSTLELGDSALYLCASSFHRVTDSGANVLTFGAGSRLTVL.

The chain uses TRBV30 and TRBJ1-1; 7 bases align to TRBD1. V trimming: 7 bases; J trimming: 7 bases; junction bases outside the gene matches: 6. CDR3 length equals 11 residues. Germline V gene sequence: CDR1 GTSNPN, CDR2 SVGIG (reference sequence). DNA of the CDR3: TGTGCCTTGACAGGGTGGGGTGAAGCTTTCTTT. It is translated as CALTGWGEAFF. The full variable domain, with the rest looked up from reference TRBV30 and TRBJ1-1, is SQTIHQWPATLVQPVGSPLSLECTVEGTSNPNLYWYRQAAGRGLQLLFYSVGIGQISSEVPQNLSASRPQDRQFILSSKKLLLSDSGFYLCALTGWGEAFFGQGTRLTVV.

V usage is TRBV4-2 and J usage is TRBJ2-3; the match to TRBD2 covers 12 bases. J was trimmed by 6 bases and V by 0 bases; bases with no gene match: 7. Germline lookup yields CDR1 LGHNA and CDR2 YNFKEQ. The CDR3 spans 17 residues. CDR3 loop: CASSQEGLAGTSDTQYF. The DNA of the CDR3 is TGTGCCAGCAGCCAAGAAGGACTAGCGGGGACCTCGGATACGCAGTATTTT.

The rearrangement joins TRBV27 to TRBJ2-7; a weak D match, TRBD1 (6 bases). The CDR3 has 13 amino acids. The germline V and J ends were trimmed by 3 bases and 3 bases, with 9 bases remaining between them. Germline V gene sequence: CDR1 MNHEY, CDR2 SMNVEV (reference sequence). CDR3 region: CASSFSGVYEQYF. As DNA, the CDR3 is TGTGCCAGCAGTTTCTCAGGGGTCTACGAGCAGTACTTC.

The chain joins TRBV30 to TRBJ2-3; tentative D call: TRBD1 (5 bases). CDR1 is GTSNPN, CDR2 SVGIG, per germline (reference sequence). Trimming took 2 bases from V and 4 from J, leaving 13 bases between them. This CDR3 has 14 amino acids. Written as DNA, the CDR3 is TGTGCCTGGAGTCTAGGGGCAGGATCAGATACGCAGTATTTT. As protein: CAWSLGAGSDTQYF.

CDR3 in amino acids: CAWSVFADTQYF. As DNA, the CDR3 is TGTGCCTGGAGTGTTTTCGCAGATACGCAGTATTTT. The chain combines TRBV30 with TRBJ2-3; D is unclear. V gave up 0 bases and J gave up 4 bases, with 5 bases separating them. This CDR3 region has 12 residues. Germline lookup yields CDR1 GTSNPN and CDR2 SVGIG (reference sequence). Full variable domain (rest looked up from reference TRBV30 and TRBJ2-3): SQTIHQWPATLVQPVGSPLSLECTVEGTSNPNLYWYRQAAGRGLQLLFYSVGIGQISSEVPQNLSASRPQDRQFILSSKKLLLSDSGFYLCAWSVFADTQYFGPGTRLTVL.